This is a list of T cell receptor beta chains from one sample in a study of blood T cell repertoires in COVID-19. Generated by immunoSEQ multiplex PCR, the TCRdb table keeps only in-frame clones and is missing some. The repertoire includes about 120,000 clones, 85% to 90% of them detected once, and approximately 1.5% sits in the top ten. Material for sequencing was peripheral blood. Source of these receptors: a human donor in a cohort sampled during active COVID-19. Both conserved end residues are part of each CDR3. D genes are given only for firm matches. Not every row has a clone size; where given, it reads once, few, many or a size class.

D | J | size | V | DNA | CDR3
TRBD1 | TRBJ1-4 | . | TRBV7-9 | TGTGCCAGCAGCATCCGGACAGGGGTCTTTTCCAATGAAAAACTGTTTTTT | CASSIRTGVFSNEKLFF
TRBD2 | TRBJ2-1 | . | TRBV15 | TGTGCCACCAGCAAGGGACTAGCGGGAACTGAGCAGTTCTTC | CATSKGLAGTEQFF
. | TRBJ2-2 | . | TRBV19 | TGTGCCAGTTCCGACAGGTCCGGCACCGGGGAGCTGTTTTTT | CASSDRSGTGELFF
. | TRBJ2-5 | . | TRBV11-2 | TGTGCCAGCAGCTTAGTAGGAGTTAAAGAGACCCAGTACTTC | CASSLVGVKETQYF
. | TRBJ1-5 | . | TRBV23-1 | TGCGCCAGCAGTCAGAAACGCTCCCCAAGGGGTCAGCCCCAGCATTTT | CASSQKRSPRGQPQHF
TRBD1 | TRBJ2-1 | once | TRBV11-2 | TGTGCCAGCAGCTTAGACCAGGGGGCGGGCAATGAGCAGTTCTTC | CASSLDQGAGNEQFF
TRBD2 | TRBJ2-3 | . | TRBV5-1 | TGCGCCAGCAGCTTGACTAGCGGGGGGGTGAGGACAGATACGCAGTATTTT | CASSLTSGGVRTDTQYF
. | TRBJ2-3 | . | TRBV7-2 | TGTGCCAGCAGCGCTACCGATACTCACTCCTCCGGGGGTGCGCAGTATTTT | CASSATDTHSSGGAQYF
TRBD1 | TRBJ1-2 | . | TRBV30 | TGTGCCTGCAGCAGGGGGCTCGGCTATGGCTACACCTTC | CACSRGLGYGYTF
. | TRBJ2-7 | . | TRBV5-6 | TGTGCCAGCAGATTAAATGCAGGGGTTTACGAGCAGTACTTC | CASRLNAGVYEQYF
. | TRBJ2-7 | . | TRBV11-2 | TGTGCCAGCAGCTCCCGGACTGTATACCCCTACGAGCAGTACTTC | CASSSRTVYPYEQYF
TRBD1 | TRBJ1-6 | . | TRBV11-2 | TGTGCCAGCGGAAACGACAGGGGTTTCAATTCACCCCTCCACTTT | CASGNDRGFNSPLHF
. | TRBJ2-3 | . | TRBV11-3 | TGTGCCAGCAGCTCCTTCGGGGATACGCAGTATTTT | CASSSFGDTQYF
. | TRBJ2-7 | . | TRBV2 | TGTGCCAGCAGTGAAGTTGTTACAGGGCCCTCCTACGAGCAGTACTTC | CASSEVVTGPSYEQYF
. | TRBJ2-2 | . | TRBV5-4 | TGTGCCAGCAGCTCACAGGGACCCGGGGAGCTGTTTTTT | CASSSQGPGELFF
. | TRBJ2-7 | . | TRBV29-1 | TGCAGCGTTGCCCGGGACACCCTGGCCTACGAGCAGTACTTC | CSVARDTLAYEQYF
TRBD2 | TRBJ2-1 | few | TRBV28 | TGTGCCAGCAGTTTTCGCGGGAGGTCCTACAATGAGCAGTTCTTC | CASSFRGRSYNEQFF
TRBD1 | TRBJ2-2 | . | TRBV7-6 | TGTGCCAGCAGCCAAAACAGGGGACAGGCGAACACCGGGGAGCTGTTTTTT | CASSQNRGQANTGELFF
. | TRBJ1-1 | . | TRBV13 | TGTGCCAGCAGCTTACGGGACTTAGGGGCTTTCTTT | CASSLRDLGAFF
. | TRBJ2-3 | . | TRBV10-3 | TGTGCCATCAGTGTTGCGTTGGGGCGGTTAACAGATACGCAGTATTTT | CAISVALGRLTDTQYF
TRBD2 | TRBJ2-7 | . | TRBV19 | TGTGCCAGTAGTAACCCCGGGACTAGTCGATACGAGCAGTACTTC | CASSNPGTSRYEQYF
. | TRBJ1-4 | . | TRBV3-1/TRBV3-2 | TGTGCCAGCAGCCAAGATCCGCGGCAATCTAATGAAAAACTGTTTTTT | CASSQDPRQSNEKLFF
TRBD1 | TRBJ1-1 | . | TRBV5-1 | TGCGCCAGCAGCTACTCGGGACAGGGAGACACTGAAGCTTTCTTT | CASSYSGQGDTEAFF
. | TRBJ2-7 | . | TRBV4-2 | TGTGCCAGCAGCGACCGGGGAGCGGGACACTACGAGCAGTACTTC | CASSDRGAGHYEQYF
TRBD2 | TRBJ2-3 | once | TRBV5-1 | TGCGCCAGCAGCCCCGGGGGGGCAGAAGATACGCAGTATTTT | CASSPGGAEDTQYF
. | TRBJ2-1 | . | TRBV18 | TGTGCCAGCTCAAGAGTTACTTCCTACAATGAGCAGTTCTTC | CASSRVTSYNEQFF
. | TRBJ1-6 | . | TRBV19 | TGTGCCAGTAGAACGTATCTCCGGGACACCCCTAATTCACCCCTCCACTTT | CASRTYLRDTPNSPLHF
TRBD2 | TRBJ2-1 | . | TRBV7-2 | TGTGCCAGCAGCCCCAGCCTAGCGGGGGCTGGGAATGAGCAGTTCTTC | CASSPSLAGAGNEQFF
. | TRBJ1-2 | . | TRBV7-9 | TGTGCCAGCAGCTACCGGGGTTCCTATGGCTACACCTTC | CASSYRGSYGYTF
. | TRBJ2-3 | . | TRBV5-6 | TGTGCCAGCAGCTTCGCGGGACGCACAGATACGCAGTATTTT | CASSFAGRTDTQYF
TRBD2 | TRBJ2-2 | . | TRBV10-3 | TGTGCCATCAGAAAGACGGGAGGGTTGAACACCGGGGAGCTGTTTTTT | CAIRKTGGLNTGELFF
. | TRBJ1-1 | . | TRBV5-5 | TGTGCCAGCAGCCTCCAGGGTACTGAAGCTTTCTTT | CASSLQGTEAFF
. | TRBJ2-3 | . | TRBV3-1/TRBV3-2 | TGTGCCAGCAGCCAAGCGGGACCAGGGGTAGATACGCAGTATTTT | CASSQAGPGVDTQYF
TRBD1 | TRBJ2-1 | . | TRBV7-9 | TGTGCCAGCAGCTTACCGTTGCAGGGGGACCCCTACAATGAGCAGTTCTTC | CASSLPLQGDPYNEQFF
TRBD2 | TRBJ2-3 | once | TRBV6-5 | TGTGCCAGCAGTTCCCCGACTAGCGGGGGCACAGATACGCAGTATTTT | CASSSPTSGGTDTQYF
. | TRBJ2-3 | . | TRBV13 | TGTGCCAGCAGTCAGGCCCCAGATACGCAGTATTTT | CASSQAPDTQYF
. | TRBJ2-7 | . | TRBV11-2 | TGTGCCAGCAGCTTAGGGACAGCCACCTACGAGCAGTACTTC | CASSLGTATYEQYF
TRBD2 | TRBJ2-1 | few | TRBV28 | TGTGCCAGCAGTAGGGGACTACCTCCTTCCTACAATGAGCAGTTCTTC | CASSRGLPPSYNEQFF
TRBD1 | TRBJ2-1 | . | TRBV7-9 | TGTGCCAGCAACTCACAGGGGAGCTCCTACAATGAGCAGTTCTTC | CASNSQGSSYNEQFF
. | TRBJ1-1 | . | TRBV6-5 | TGTGCCAGCAGTTACTCACAAAGCACTGAAGCTTTCTTT | CASSYSQSTEAFF
TRBD1 | TRBJ1-4 | . | TRBV5-1 | TGCGCCAGCACCATGACAGGGGTCTCGACTAATGAAAAACTGTTTTTT | CASTMTGVSTNEKLFF
TRBD1 | TRBJ2-7 | . | TRBV19 | TGTGCCAGTAGTACCTCCGGGACAGGGGCATCCGAGCAGTACTTC | CASSTSGTGASEQYF
. | TRBJ1-2 | . | TRBV29-1 | TGCAGCCTCGAGCGGGGGGCGAGTAACTATGGCTACACCTTC | CSLERGASNYGYTF
. | TRBJ2-1 | . | TRBV2 | TGTGCCAGCAGTGTTAGAACTCACTACAATGAGCAGTTCTTC | CASSVRTHYNEQFF
. | TRBJ2-2 | . | TRBV4-2 | TGTGCCAGCAGCGCCGGGCGACTAGTTACCGGGGAGCTGTTTTTT | CASSAGRLVTGELFF
TRBD1 | TRBJ1-1 | . | TRBV3-1/TRBV3-2 | TGTGCCAGCAGCCGACAGGGGGCCGTTGAAGCTTTCTTT | CASSRQGAVEAFF
. | TRBJ2-2 | . | TRBV24-1 | TGTGCCACCAGTGATCTGATCCGGGAGAACACCGGGGAGCTGTTTTTT | CATSDLIRENTGELFF
TRBD2 | TRBJ2-7 | . | TRBV6-4 | TGTGCCAGCAGTGAGAGAGCGGGGGGCTCCTACGAGCAGTACTTC | CASSERAGGSYEQYF
TRBD1 | TRBJ2-7 | . | TRBV6-5 | TGTGCCAGCGGGTCACGGGACAGGGTAAACGAGCAGTACTTC | CASGSRDRVNEQYF
. | TRBJ1-4 | . | TRBV5-1 | TGCGCCAGCAGCCAAACAGGGTCTAATGAAAAACTGTTTTTT | CASSQTGSNEKLFF
. | TRBJ1-4 | . | TRBV4-1 | TGCGCCAGCAGCCAAGATCCGGCAACTAATGAAAAACTGTTTTTT | CASSQDPATNEKLFF
. | TRBJ1-2 | . | TRBV5-1 | TGCGCCAGCAGCGACCCGTGGCAGGGCAACTATGGCTACACCTTC | CASSDPWQGNYGYTF
. | TRBJ2-7 | . | TRBV3-1/TRBV3-2 | TGTGCCAGCAGCCAGACGACAGCCCAGACCTACGAGCAGTACTTC | CASSQTTAQTYEQYF
TRBD1 | TRBJ1-2 | . | TRBV5-6 | TGTGCCAGCAGCTTGGGACAGGGTACGAACTATGGCTACACCTTC | CASSLGQGTNYGYTF
. | TRBJ2-1 | once | TRBV9 | TGTGCCAGCAGCGTAGAGCCTGAACTCCAAGTCGGTCAGTTCTTC | CASSVEPELQVGQFF
. | TRBJ2-3 | . | TRBV28 | TGTGCCAGCAGTTTATGGGGGACTAGCACAGATACGCAGTATTTT | CASSLWGTSTDTQYF
TRBD2 | TRBJ2-3 | . | TRBV7-9 | TGTGCCAGCAGCTTAGGGGGGAGGGCCGTGGATACGCAGTATTTT | CASSLGGRAVDTQYF